This T cell receptor (beta chain) originates from a study of CD8+ T cells in alopecia areata. Overall study findings and caveats: Lesional scalp exceeded normal scalp in clonality, especially in alopecia totalis/universalis.

Once RNA had been extracted, it was reverse transcribed into cDNA to act as the sequencing template. Here immunoSEQ multiplex PCR was the method, and the copy in TCRdb shows in-frame clones only, minus some. The table has about 200,000 clones, 45% to 70% seen once; the top ten hold around 5.1%. The V end was cut by 0 bases, the J end by 3 bases, with 5 bases between. CDR3 length: 13 residues. Per germline, CDR1 PRHDT and CDR2 FYEKMQ (reference sequence). Worth noting for this clone: The target antigen is unknown. In the same sample, other DNA sequences code for this CDR3.

V is TRBV13 and J is TRBJ1-1; no reliable D call. Sequencing used CD8+ T cells sorted from blood. This receptor was obtained from a human donor in good health. The chain's CDR3 is CASSLGGDTEAFF. Here the CDR3 DNA reads TGTGCCAGCAGCTTAGGGGGAGACACTGAAGCTTTCTTT.